The rows below give T cell receptor beta chains drawn from one sample of a study of CXCR4 blockade with PD-1 therapy in pancreatic cancer. Sequencing was performed with immunoSEQ multiplex PCR; in TCRdb, only in-frame clones are kept and a portion is missing. This sample has approximately 1,500 clones, with over 40% found just once. The sample comprised tumor tissue. The receptors here all came from a human donor with pancreatic ductal adenocarcinoma. Each CDR3 is given with its conserved first and last residue. Each record gives: CDR3 protein, CDR3 DNA, clone size, J gene, V gene, D gene. The D gene is left open where the match is weak. The size entry is marked missing in some rows and otherwise reads once, few, many or a size class.

CDR3: CASSLGGAYTDTQYF
DNA: TGTGCCAGCAGCTTGGGCGGGGCCTACACAGATACGCAGTATTTT
size: -
J: TRBJ2-3
V: TRBV7-7
D: -

CDR3: CASRQGSWYGYTF
DNA: TGTGCCAGCAGGCAGGGTTCTTGGTATGGCTACACCTTC
size: -
J: TRBJ1-2
V: TRBV19
D: -

CDR3: CASSARLEQYEQYF
DNA: TGTGCCAGCAGCGCACGACTAGAACAGTACGAGCAGTACTTC
size: -
J: TRBJ2-7
V: TRBV11-3
D: -

CDR3: CATSRDPNTGELFF
DNA: TGTGCCACCAGCAGGGACCCAAACACCGGGGAGCTGTTTTTT
size: few
J: TRBJ2-2
V: TRBV15
D: -

CDR3: CASSESVPPRELFF
DNA: TGCGCCAGCAGTGAGTCGGTACCACCCAGGGAGCTGTTTTTT
size: -
J: TRBJ2-2
V: TRBV10-2
D: -

CDR3: CASSLFRGGNQPQHF
DNA: TGTGCCAGTAGTTTATTTCGGGGAGGGAATCAGCCCCAGCATTTT
size: -
J: TRBJ1-5
V: TRBV19
D: -

CDR3: CASSTQGSSPDYGYTF
DNA: TGTGCCAGCAGCACCCAGGGGAGTTCACCCGACTATGGCTACACCTTC
size: medium-sized
J: TRBJ1-2
V: TRBV11-3
D: -

CDR3: CASSRGGDPHEQYF
DNA: TGTGCCAGTAGTAGAGGGGGCGATCCCCACGAGCAGTACTTC
size: -
J: TRBJ2-7
V: TRBV19
D: TRBD1

CDR3: CASSIGWGGGNQPQHF
DNA: TGTGCCAGTAGTATTGGTTGGGGAGGGGGCAATCAGCCCCAGCATTTT
size: -
J: TRBJ1-5
V: TRBV19
D: -

CDR3: CATNSRGQPEAFF
DNA: TGTGCCACCAACTCAAGGGGACAGCCTGAAGCTTTCTTT
size: once
J: TRBJ1-1
V: TRBV19
D: TRBD1

CDR3: CASSPGTGANEKLFF
DNA: TGCGCCAGCAGCCCTGGGACAGGGGCTAATGAAAAACTGTTTTTT
size: -
J: TRBJ1-4
V: TRBV5-1
D: TRBD1

CDR3: CASSSLSGRDGHDTQYF
DNA: TGTGCCAGCTCATCACTTAGCGGGAGAGATGGGCACGATACGCAGTATTTT
size: -
J: TRBJ2-3
V: TRBV18
D: TRBD2

CDR3: CASSPDLLSNTGELFF
DNA: TGTGCCAGCTCACCCGATCTCCTTTCAAACACCGGGGAGCTGTTTTTT
size: -
J: TRBJ2-2
V: TRBV18
D: -

CDR3: CASSRSRTQSTEAFF
DNA: TGTGCCAGCAGTCGCTCGAGGACCCAGAGCACTGAAGCTTTCTTT
size: few
J: TRBJ1-1
V: TRBV6-8
D: -

CDR3: CAWSVGGTTDTQYF
DNA: TGTGCCTGGAGTGTAGGGGGGACCACAGATACGCAGTATTTT
size: few
J: TRBJ2-3
V: TRBV30
D: -

CDR3: CASSRDIPNYGYTF
DNA: TGTGCCAGCAGTCGGGACATACCTAACTATGGCTACACCTTC
size: -
J: TRBJ1-2
V: TRBV9
D: -

CDR3: CASGPGTGIQETQYF
DNA: TGTGCTAGTGGTCCCGGGACAGGTATACAAGAGACCCAGTACTTC
size: -
J: TRBJ2-5
V: TRBV12-5
D: TRBD1

CDR3: CAWSVFPRTYGYTF
DNA: TGTGCCTGGAGTGTATTTCCGAGGACTTATGGCTACACCTTC
size: few
J: TRBJ1-2
V: TRBV30
D: -

CDR3: CASSSGGLRNTIYF
DNA: TGTGCCAGCAGCTCAGGGGGTCTTAGAAACACCATATATTTT
size: -
J: TRBJ1-3
V: TRBV7-7
D: TRBD1

CDR3: CASKAGDANEKLFF
DNA: TGCGCCAGCAAAGCAGGGGATGCTAATGAAAAACTGTTTTTT
size: few
J: TRBJ1-4
V: TRBV10-2
D: -

CDR3: CAWSVPPDRGNQPQHF
DNA: TGTGCCTGGAGTGTCCCACCGGACAGGGGTAATCAGCCCCAGCATTTT
size: -
J: TRBJ1-5
V: TRBV30
D: TRBD1

CDR3: CASSQELRSPLHF
DNA: TGCGCCAGCAGCCAAGAACTCCGATCACCCCTCCACTTT
size: -
J: TRBJ1-6
V: TRBV4-1
D: -

CDR3: CASSLVGADSYGYTF
DNA: TGTGCCAGCAGCTTGGTCGGGGCAGACAGCTATGGCTACACCTTC
size: medium-sized
J: TRBJ1-2
V: TRBV11-3
D: -

CDR3: CASSLGHRADTQYF
DNA: TGTGCCAGCAGTTTAGGGCACCGGGCAGATACGCAGTATTTT
size: few
J: TRBJ2-3
V: TRBV6-8
D: -

CDR3: CAWQTSGGAFDREQFF
DNA: TGTGCCTGGCAAACTAGCGGGGGGGCCTTCGACCGTGAGCAGTTCTTC
size: large
J: TRBJ2-1
V: TRBV30
D: TRBD2

CDR3: CASSIGGENIQYF
DNA: TGTGCCAGTAGTATAGGCGGGGAAAACATTCAGTACTTC
size: -
J: TRBJ2-4
V: TRBV19
D: -

CDR3: CASSPWTGHEGYTF
DNA: TGTGCCAGCTCACCGTGGACAGGTCATGAAGGCTACACCTTC
size: -
J: TRBJ1-2
V: TRBV18
D: TRBD1

CDR3: CAWGRGNQPQHF
DNA: TGTGCCTGGGGGCGGGGCAATCAGCCCCAGCATTTT
size: -
J: TRBJ1-5
V: TRBV30
D: -

CDR3: CASSSMVKGEQYF
DNA: TGTGCCAGCAGCTCAATGGTGAAAGGCGAGCAGTACTTC
size: few
J: TRBJ2-7
V: TRBV6-8
D: -

CDR3: CASSYSYGGIDNSPLHF
DNA: TGTGCCAGCAGTTACTCGTATGGGGGTATCGATAATTCACCTCTCCACTTT
size: few
J: TRBJ1-6
V: TRBV6-8
D: -

CDR3: CASAGTTHNEQFF
DNA: TGTGCCAGCGCCGGGACTACGCACAATGAGCAGTTCTTC
size: -
J: TRBJ2-1
V: TRBV9
D: TRBD2

CDR3: CASSLGQGREKLFF
DNA: TGTGCCAGCAGCCTGGGACAGGGGCGTGAAAAACTGTTTTTT
size: few
J: TRBJ1-4
V: TRBV7-4
D: TRBD1

CDR3: CASSSLAGAVETQYF
DNA: TGTGCCAGCAGTTCCCTAGCGGGGGCCGTAGAGACCCAGTACTTC
size: few
J: TRBJ2-5
V: TRBV28
D: TRBD2

CDR3: CASSSNRQTQGEKLFF
DNA: TGTGCCAGCTCATCAAATAGACAGACCCAGGGGGAAAAACTGTTTTTT
size: -
J: TRBJ1-4
V: TRBV18
D: -

CDR3: CASSDPTPTDTQYF
DNA: TGTGCCAGCAGTGATCCTACCCCCACAGATACGCAGTATTTT
size: medium-sized
J: TRBJ2-3
V: TRBV6-8
D: -

CDR3: CASSGRAGTSFYEQYF
DNA: TGTGCCAGCAGTGGGAGAGCCGGGACTAGCTTTTACGAGCAGTACTTC
size: medium-sized
J: TRBJ2-7
V: TRBV6-8
D: TRBD2

CDR3: CAWSPADTQYF
DNA: TGTGCCTGGAGTCCGGCAGATACGCAGTATTTT
size: -
J: TRBJ2-3
V: TRBV30
D: -

CDR3: CASSLQGSGYIF
DNA: TGTGCCAGTAGTTTACAGGGTAGTGGCTACATCTTC
size: -
J: TRBJ1-2
V: TRBV19
D: -

CDR3: CTSSPRLSGETNEKLFF
DNA: TGTACCAGCAGTCCCCGACTATCGGGGGAAACTAATGAAAAACTGTTTTTT
size: -
J: TRBJ1-4
V: TRBV28
D: -

CDR3: CSAGTSGTLEQFF
DNA: TGCAGCGCCGGGACTAGCGGGACATTGGAGCAGTTCTTC
size: few
J: TRBJ2-1
V: TRBV29-1
D: TRBD2

CDR3: CASSPREGAIEQFF
DNA: TGTGCCAGCTCACCACGGGAGGGGGCGATCGAGCAGTTCTTC
size: -
J: TRBJ2-1
V: TRBV18
D: -